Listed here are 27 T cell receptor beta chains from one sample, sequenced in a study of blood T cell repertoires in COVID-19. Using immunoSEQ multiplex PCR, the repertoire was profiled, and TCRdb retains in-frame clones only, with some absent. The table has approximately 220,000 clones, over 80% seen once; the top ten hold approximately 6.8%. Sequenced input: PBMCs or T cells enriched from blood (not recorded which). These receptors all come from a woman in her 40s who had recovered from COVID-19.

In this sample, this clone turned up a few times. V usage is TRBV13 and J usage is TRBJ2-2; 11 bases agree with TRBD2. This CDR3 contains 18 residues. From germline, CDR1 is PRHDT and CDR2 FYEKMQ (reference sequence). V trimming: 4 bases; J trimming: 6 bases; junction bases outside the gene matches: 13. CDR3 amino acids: CASSSPGSGRALAGELFF. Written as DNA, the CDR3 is TGTGCCAGCAGCTCCCCCGGTAGCGGGAGGGCTCTAGCCGGGGAGCTGTTTTTT.

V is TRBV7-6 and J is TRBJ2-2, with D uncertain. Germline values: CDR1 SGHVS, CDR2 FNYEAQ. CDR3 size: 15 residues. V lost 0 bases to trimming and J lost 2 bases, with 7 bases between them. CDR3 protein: CASSLASVNTGELFF. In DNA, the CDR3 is TGTGCCAGCAGCTTAGCGTCAGTTAACACCGGGGAGCTGTTTTTT.

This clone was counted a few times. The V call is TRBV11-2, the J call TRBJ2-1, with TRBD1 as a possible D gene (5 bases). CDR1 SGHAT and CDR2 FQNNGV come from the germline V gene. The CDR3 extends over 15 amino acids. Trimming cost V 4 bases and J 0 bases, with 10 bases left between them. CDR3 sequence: CASSSQGSSYNEQFF. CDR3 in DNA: TGTGCCAGCAGCTCCCAGGGTTCCTCCTACAATGAGCAGTTCTTC. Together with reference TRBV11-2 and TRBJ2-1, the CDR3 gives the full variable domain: EAGVAQSPRYKIIEKRQSVAFWCNPISGHATLYWYQQILGQGPKLLIQFQNNGVVDDSQLPKDRFSAERLKGVDSTLKIQPAKLEDSAVYLCASSSQGSSYNEQFFGPGTRLTVL.

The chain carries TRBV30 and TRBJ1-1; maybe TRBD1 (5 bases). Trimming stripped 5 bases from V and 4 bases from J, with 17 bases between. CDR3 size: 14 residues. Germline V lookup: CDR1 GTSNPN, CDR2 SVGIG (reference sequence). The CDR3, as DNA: TGTGCCTGGGGGGACTCTAGCCGGGGCACTGAAGCTTTCTTT. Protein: CAWGDSSRGTEAFF. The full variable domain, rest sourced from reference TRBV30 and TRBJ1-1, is SQTIHQWPATLVQPVGSPLSLECTVEGTSNPNLYWYRQAAGRGLQLLFYSVGIGQISSEVPQNLSASRPQDRQFILSSKKLLLSDSGFYLCAWGDSSRGTEAFFGQGTRLTVV.

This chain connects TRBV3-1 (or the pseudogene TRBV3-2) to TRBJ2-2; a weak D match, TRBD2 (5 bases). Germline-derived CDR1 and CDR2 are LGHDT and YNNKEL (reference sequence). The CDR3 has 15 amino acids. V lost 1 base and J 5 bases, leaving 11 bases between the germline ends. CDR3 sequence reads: CASSQARGATGELFF. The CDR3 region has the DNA TGTGCCAGCAGCCAAGCCCGGGGAGCGACCGGGGAGCTGTTTTTT.

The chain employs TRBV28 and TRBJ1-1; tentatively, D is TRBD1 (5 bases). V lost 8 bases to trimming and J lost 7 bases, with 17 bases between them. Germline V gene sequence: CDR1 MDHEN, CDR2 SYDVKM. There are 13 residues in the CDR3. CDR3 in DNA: TGTGCCAGCCGAGTCCCTAGGGGCATTGAAGCTTTCTTT. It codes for CASRVPRGIEAFF.

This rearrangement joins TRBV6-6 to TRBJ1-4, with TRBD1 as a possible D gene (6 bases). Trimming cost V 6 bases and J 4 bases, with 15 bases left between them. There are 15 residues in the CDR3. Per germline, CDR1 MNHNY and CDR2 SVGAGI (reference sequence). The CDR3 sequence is CASRRGGQSNEKLFF. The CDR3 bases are TGTGCCAGCAGAAGGGGGGGGCAGAGTAATGAAAAACTGTTTTTT.

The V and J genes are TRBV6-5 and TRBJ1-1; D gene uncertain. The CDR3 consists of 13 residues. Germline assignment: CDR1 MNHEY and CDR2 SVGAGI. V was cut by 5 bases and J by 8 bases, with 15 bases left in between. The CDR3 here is CASSPHGVLEAFF. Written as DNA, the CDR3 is TGTGCCAGCAGTCCACACGGGGTGCTCGAAGCTTTCTTT.

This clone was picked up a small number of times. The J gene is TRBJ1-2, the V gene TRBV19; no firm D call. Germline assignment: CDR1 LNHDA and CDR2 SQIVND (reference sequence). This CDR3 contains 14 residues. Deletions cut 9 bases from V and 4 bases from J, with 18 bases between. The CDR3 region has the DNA TGTGCCAGCTCTAGAGGAGGGCTCGGCTATGGCTACACCTTC. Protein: CASSRGGLGYGYTF.

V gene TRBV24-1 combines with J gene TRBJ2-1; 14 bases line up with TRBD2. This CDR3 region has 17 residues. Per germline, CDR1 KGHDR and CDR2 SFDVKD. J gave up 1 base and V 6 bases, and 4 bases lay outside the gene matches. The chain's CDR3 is CATSTGTSGRSYNEQFF. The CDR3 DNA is TGTGCCACCAGTACCGGGACTAGCGGGAGATCCTACAATGAGCAGTTCTTC.

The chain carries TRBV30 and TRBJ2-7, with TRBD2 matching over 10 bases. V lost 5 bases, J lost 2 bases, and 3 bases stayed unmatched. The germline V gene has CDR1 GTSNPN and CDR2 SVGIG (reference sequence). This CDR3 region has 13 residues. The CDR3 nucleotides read TGTGCCTGGTCCAGCGGGAGGGCCTACGAGCAGTACGTC. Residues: CAWSSGRAYEQYV.

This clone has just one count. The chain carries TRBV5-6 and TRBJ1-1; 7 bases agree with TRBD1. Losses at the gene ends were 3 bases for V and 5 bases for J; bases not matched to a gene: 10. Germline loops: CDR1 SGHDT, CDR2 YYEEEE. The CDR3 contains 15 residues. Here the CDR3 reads CASSSLQGGGTEAFF. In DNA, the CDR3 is TGTGCCAGCAGCTCGCTCCAGGGGGGTGGGACTGAAGCTTTCTTT.

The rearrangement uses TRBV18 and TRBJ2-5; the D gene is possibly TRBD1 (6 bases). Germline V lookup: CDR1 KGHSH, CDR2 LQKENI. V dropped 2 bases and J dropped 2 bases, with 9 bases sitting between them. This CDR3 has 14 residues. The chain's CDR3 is CASSPGGFQETQYF. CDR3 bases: TGTGCCAGCTCACCAGGGGGCTTTCAAGAGACCCAGTACTTC.

This CDR3 is CASSSPLNLDTGELFF. CDR3 DNA sequence: TGTGCCAGCAGCTCCCCGCTAAATCTTGACACCGGGGAGCTGTTTTTT. This rearrangement joins TRBV11-2 to TRBJ2-2; no definite D call. CDR1 and CDR2 (germline): SGHAT, FQNNGV. The CDR3 covers 16 residues. V was cut by 4 bases and J by 3 bases, with 15 bases left in between. Filled out from reference TRBV11-2 and TRBJ2-2, the complete variable domain reads EAGVAQSPRYKIIEKRQSVAFWCNPISGHATLYWYQQILGQGPKLLIQFQNNGVVDDSQLPKDRFSAERLKGVDSTLKIQPAKLEDSAVYLCASSSPLNLDTGELFFGEGSRLTVL.

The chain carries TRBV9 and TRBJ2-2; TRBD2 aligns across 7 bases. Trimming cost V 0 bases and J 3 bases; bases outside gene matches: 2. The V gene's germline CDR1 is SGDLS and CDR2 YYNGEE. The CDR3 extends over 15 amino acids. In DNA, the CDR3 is TGTGCCAGCAGCGTAGGTGCGGGAGACACCGGGGAGCTGTTTTTT. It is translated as CASSVGAGDTGELFF.

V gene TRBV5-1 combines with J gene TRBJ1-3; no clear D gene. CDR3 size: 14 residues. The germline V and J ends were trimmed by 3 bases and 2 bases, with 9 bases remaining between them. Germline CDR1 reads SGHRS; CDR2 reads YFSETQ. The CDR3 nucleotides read TGCGCCAGCAGCTCCGCCGGGGCTGGAAACACCATATATTTT. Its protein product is CASSSAGAGNTIYF.

The CDR3 DNA reads TGCGCCAGCAGTCACAGACGGCAGGCCGGGGAGCTGTTTTTT. This codes for CASSHRRQAGELFF. J is TRBJ2-2 and V is TRBV23-1; unclear D gene. TRBV23-1 is flagged as an ORF with uncertain function. This CDR3 contains 14 residues. V was shortened by 3 bases and J by 6 bases, with 11 bases between the two germline ends.

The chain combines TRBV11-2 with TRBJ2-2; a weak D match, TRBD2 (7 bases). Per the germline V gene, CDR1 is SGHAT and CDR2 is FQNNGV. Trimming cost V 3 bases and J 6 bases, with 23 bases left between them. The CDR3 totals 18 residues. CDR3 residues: CASSFPTGGRGKAGELFF. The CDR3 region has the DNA TGTGCCAGCAGCTTCCCCACGGGAGGCAGGGGAAAGGCCGGGGAGCTGTTTTTT.

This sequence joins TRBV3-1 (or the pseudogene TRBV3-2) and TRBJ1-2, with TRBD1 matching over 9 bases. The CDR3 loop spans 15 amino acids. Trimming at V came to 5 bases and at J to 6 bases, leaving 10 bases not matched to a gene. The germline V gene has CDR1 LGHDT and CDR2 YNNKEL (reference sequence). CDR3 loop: CASSGYRGRADGYTF. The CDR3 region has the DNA TGTGCCAGCAGCGGTTACAGGGGGCGAGCGGATGGCTACACCTTC.

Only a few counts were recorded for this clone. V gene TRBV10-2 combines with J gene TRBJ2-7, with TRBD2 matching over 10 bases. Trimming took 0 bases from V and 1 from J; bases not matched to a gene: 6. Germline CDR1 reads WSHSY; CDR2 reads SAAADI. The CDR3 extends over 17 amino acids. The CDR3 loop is CASSESRASGRSYEQYV. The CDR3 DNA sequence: TGCGCCAGCAGTGAGTCGAGGGCTAGCGGGAGATCCTACGAGCAGTACGTC.

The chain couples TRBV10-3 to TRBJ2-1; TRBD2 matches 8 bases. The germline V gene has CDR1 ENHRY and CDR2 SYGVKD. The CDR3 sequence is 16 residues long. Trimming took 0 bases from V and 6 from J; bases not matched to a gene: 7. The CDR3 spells CAISESTRGRFNEQFF. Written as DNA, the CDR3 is TGTGCCATCAGTGAGTCGACTCGCGGGAGGTTCAATGAGCAGTTCTTC.

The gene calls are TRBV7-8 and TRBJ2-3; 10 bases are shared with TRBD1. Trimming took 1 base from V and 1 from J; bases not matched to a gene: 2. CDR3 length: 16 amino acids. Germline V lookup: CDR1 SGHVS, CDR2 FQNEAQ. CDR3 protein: CASSLVGTGGTDTQYF. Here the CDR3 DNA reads TGTGCCAGCAGCTTAGTAGGGACAGGGGGCACAGATACGCAGTATTTT.

The CDR3 loop is CASSQDRTSGEQYF. The CDR3 DNA reads TGTGCCAGCAGCCAAGATAGGACTAGCGGCGAGCAGTACTTC. The rearrangement uses TRBV14 and TRBJ2-7, with 10 bases aligning to TRBD2. The CDR3 is made up of 14 amino acids. Looked up from germline, CDR1 is SGHDN and CDR2 is FVKESK. J lost 6 bases, V lost 0 bases, and 2 bases had no gene match.

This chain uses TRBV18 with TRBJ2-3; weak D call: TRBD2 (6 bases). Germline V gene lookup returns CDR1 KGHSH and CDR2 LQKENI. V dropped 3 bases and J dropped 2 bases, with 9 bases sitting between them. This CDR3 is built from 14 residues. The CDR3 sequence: CASSPWEDTDTQYF. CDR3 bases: TGTGCCAGCTCACCTTGGGAGGACACAGATACGCAGTATTTT.

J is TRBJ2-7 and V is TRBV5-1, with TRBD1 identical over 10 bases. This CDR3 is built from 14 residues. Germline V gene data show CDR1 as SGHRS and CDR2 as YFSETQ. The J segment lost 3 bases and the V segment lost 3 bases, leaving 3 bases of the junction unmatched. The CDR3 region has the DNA TGCGCCAGCAGCTCGGGGACAGGGGACTACGAGCAGTACTTC. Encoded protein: CASSSGTGDYEQYF. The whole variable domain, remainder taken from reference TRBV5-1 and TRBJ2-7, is KAGVTQTPRYLIKTRGQQVTLSCSPISGHRSVSWYQQTPGQGLQFLFEYFSETQRNKGNFPGRFSGRQFSNSRSEMNVSTLELGDSALYLCASSSGTGDYEQYFGPGTRLTVT.

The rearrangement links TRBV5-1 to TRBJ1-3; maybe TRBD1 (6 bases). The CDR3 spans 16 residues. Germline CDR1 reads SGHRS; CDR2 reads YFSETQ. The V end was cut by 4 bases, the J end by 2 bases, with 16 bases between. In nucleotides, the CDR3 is TGCGCCAGCAGCCCCGCTGGGGGGGACACTGGAAACACCATATATTTT. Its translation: CASSPAGGDTGNTIYF.

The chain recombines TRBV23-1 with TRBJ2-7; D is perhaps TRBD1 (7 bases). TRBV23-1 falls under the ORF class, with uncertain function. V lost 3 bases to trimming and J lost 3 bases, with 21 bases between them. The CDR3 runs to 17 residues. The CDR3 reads CASSHLVEGASSYEQYV. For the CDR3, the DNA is TGCGCCAGCAGTCACCTCGTGGAGGGGGCGAGTAGCTACGAGCAGTACGTC.